Listed below are T cell receptor beta chains from one sample, sequenced in a study of T cells after yellow fever vaccination. One entry per CDR3 protein results from TCRdb running MiXCR on the 5' RACE reads. The sample carries around 350,000 distinct CDR3 sequences, under 7.5% recorded once. Specimen: PBMCs, collected 5 days after the yellow fever booster vaccination. The receptors originated from a young man who received the YFV17D yellow fever vaccine. CDR3s include the opening cysteine and the closing phenylalanine or tryptophan. The D gene is left open where the match is weak. Size tells how often a clone was seen (once, few, many) or the class of an expanded clone, and some rows leave it out.

V	J	size	D	CDR3	DNA
TRBV12-3/TRBV12-4	TRBJ2-1	.	.	CTISPPQASSHPDYEQFF	TGTACCATCAGTCCTCCTCAGGCTAGTTCGCACCCGGACTATGAGCAGTTCTTC
TRBV20-1	TRBJ1-4	few	.	CSAARTANEKLFF	TGCAGTGCCGCCCGGACAGCTAATGAAAAACTGTTTTTT
TRBV5-1	TRBJ2-3	many	.	CASSLKDTQYF	TGTGCCAGCAGTTTAAAAGATACGCAGTATTTT
TRBV7-6	TRBJ2-1	few	TRBD2	CASSLGASGLMQFF	TGTGCCAGCAGCTTAGGAGCTAGCGGGCTGATGCAGTTCTTC
TRBV12-3/TRBV12-4	TRBJ2-1	many	.	CASSSGTVINNEQFF	TGTGCCAGCAGTTCTGGGACGGTCATCAACAATGAGCAGTTCTTC
TRBV5-1	TRBJ2-7	.	.	CASGETYEQYF	TGCGCCAGTGGGGAGACCTACGAGCAGTACTTC
TRBV29-1	TRBJ2-2	many	TRBD2	CSVDNAGGYTGELFF	TGCAGCGTTGATAACGCGGGAGGTTACACCGGGGAGCTGTTTTTT
TRBV29-1	TRBJ2-5	.	TRBD1	CSGTGQGVETQYF	TGCAGCGGGACGGGCCAGGGGGTTGAGACCCAGTACTTC
TRBV5-1	TRBJ2-7	.	.	CASSPGHVYEQYF	TGCGCCAGCAGCCCCGGACACGTATACGAGCAGTACTTC
TRBV7-2	TRBJ2-5	many	.	CASLNPGVETQYF	TGTGCCAGCCTCAACCCAGGGGTGGAGACCCAGTACTTC
TRBV19	TRBJ2-7	.	TRBD2	CASRSGMGSYEQYF	TGTGCCAGTCGTAGCGGGATGGGGTCCTACGAGCAGTACTTC
TRBV2	TRBJ2-1	few	TRBD2	CASSGGGRAKFF	TGTGCCAGCAGTGGCGGCGGGAGGGCAAAGTTCTTC
TRBV5-4	TRBJ2-1	many	TRBD2	CASSPGLAGVYNEQFF	TGTGCCAGCAGCCCTGGACTAGCGGGAGTGTACAATGAGCAGTTCTTC
TRBV28	TRBJ2-7	.	.	CASSPTGSNYDQYF	TGTGCCAGCAGTCCTACCGGGAGTAACTACGATCAGTACTTC
TRBV20-1	TRBJ1-5	.	.	CSASKHSNQPQHF	TGCAGTGCTTCGAAACATAGCAATCAGCCCCAGCATTTT
TRBV6-2/TRBV6-3	TRBJ2-3	many	.	CASKGGSDTQYF	TGTGCCAGCAAGGGGGGGTCGGATACGCAGTATTTT
TRBV4-3	TRBJ1-2	.	.	CASSQDRVRGYTF	TGCGCCAGCAGCCAAGACAGGGTTCGGGGCTACACCTTC
TRBV18	TRBJ1-2	.	.	CASSPVMGADYTF	TGTGCCAGCTCACCAGTCATGGGGGCTGACTACACCTTC
TRBV7-2	TRBJ2-1	many	.	CASSLVPLNEQFF	TGTGCCAGCAGCTTAGTACCACTCAATGAGCAGTTCTTC
TRBV14	TRBJ2-7	many	.	CASSQDRRLSYEQYF	TGTGCCAGCAGCCAAGATAGGCGGCTCTCCTACGAGCAGTACTTC
TRBV7-2	TRBJ2-5	.	.	CASKEDVETQYF	TGTGCCAGCAAAGAGGACGTTGAGACCCAGTACTTC
TRBV18	TRBJ2-2	few	.	CASLPVTGELFF	TGTGCCAGTCTCCCTGTGACCGGGGAGCTGTTTTTT